The clone carrying this T cell receptor beta chain has a handful of counts. The antigen is undetermined. From the reads, TCRdb called clonotypes with MiXCR, one entry per CDR3 protein. The repertoire holds 450,000 to 600,000 distinct CDR3 sequences, with around a third as singletons. The data belong to a study of T cell repertoires in cytomegalovirus infection. For the study at large: CMV infection plus the matching HLA type was flagged by public TCR beta signatures.

The CDR3 length is 13 residues. Trimming took 7 bases from V and 1 from J, leaving 8 bases between them. Germline V gives CDR1 SNHLY, CDR2 FYNNEI. Study-wide results and caveats: Carriage of CMV together with the relevant HLA was identifiable through cumulative public TCR beta family frequency.

Sequenced here: cultured PBMCs, sampled from culture after CMV antigen stimulation. The TCR originated in a human donor in good health (CMV status not recorded). Some clones in this sample may be carry-over from other donors' samples. The genes are TRBV2 and TRBJ2-1, with D possibly being TRBD2 (5 bases). The CDR3 coding sequence is TGTGCCAGCAACAGCGGTTCCTACAATGAGCAGTTCTTC. It codes for CASNSGSYNEQFF.